Shown below are 10 T cell receptor beta chains from a single sample sequenced in a study of CD8 T cells in ankylosing spondylitis. Whole-study findings and limits: What appeared characteristic of ankylosing spondylitis blood was a TCR beta motif of several highly homologous variants.

TCRdb independently ran MiXCR on the 5' RACE reads; one entry per CDR3 protein. Of over 600,000 distinct CDR3 sequences listed, about 20% are singletons. These receptors' targets are unknown. The sample comprised blood, either unsorted or a sorted T cell fraction (not recorded which). The receptors here all came from a male donor with ankylosing spondylitis.

This sequence joins TRBV12-3 or TRBV12-4 and TRBJ1-2, with 11 positions matching TRBD1. V was clipped by 1 base and J by 6 bases; unmatched bases: 7. The CDR3 contains 16 residues. The CDR3 nucleotides are TGTGCCAGCAGTTTAGATGCGCGGACAGGGGGCAATGGCTACACCTTC. Residues: CASSLDARTGGNGYTF.

This rearrangement joins TRBV2 to TRBJ1-5; 7 bases match TRBD1. V trimming: 2 bases; J trimming: 4 bases; junction bases outside the gene matches: 2. CDR3 size: 14 residues. Germline lookup yields CDR1 SNHLY and CDR2 FYNNEI. CDR3 sequence: CASSERRGNQPQHF. The DNA of the CDR3 is TGTGCCAGCAGTGAACGCAGGGGGAATCAGCCCCAGCATTTT.

This clonotype was seen only a few times. In DNA form, the CDR3 reads TGTGCCAGCAGCTTAGACCCCCGCGACGGGGTGGACATAGCCAAAAACATTCAGTACTTC. Translating it yields CASSLDPRDGVDIAKNIQYF. The chain couples TRBV5-6 to TRBJ2-4; D tentatively fits TRBD1 or TRBD2 (5 bases each). Germline V lookup: CDR1 SGHDT, CDR2 YYEEEE. The V gene lost 2 bases and the J gene lost 0 bases, with 24 bases spanning the gap. This CDR3 contains 20 residues. The full variable domain, rest sourced from reference TRBV5-6 and TRBJ2-4, is DAGVTQSPTHLIKTRGQQVTLRCSPKSGHDTVSWYQQALGQGPQFIFQYYEEEERQRGNFPDRFSGHQFPNYSSELNVNALLLGDSALYLCASSLDPRDGVDIAKNIQYFGAGTRLSVL.

J is TRBJ2-5 and V is TRBV5-1; D unresolved. CDR3 length: 14 residues. V was pared by 0 bases and J by 3 bases, with 9 bases between. The germline CDR1 and CDR2 sequences are SGHRS and YFSETQ. Written as DNA, the CDR3 is TGCGCCAGCAGCTTGGCTGGCCCGAAAGAGACCCAGTACTTC. It is translated as CASSLAGPKETQYF.

The V and J genes are TRBV2 and TRBJ2-7; the D call may be TRBD1 or TRBD2 (5 bases each). The CDR3 totals 14 residues. Looked up from germline, CDR1 is SNHLY and CDR2 is FYNNEI. V was pared by 6 bases and J by 0 bases, with 12 bases between. The CDR3: CASRSGRTSYEQYF. CDR3 sequence (DNA): TGTGCCAGCAGATCGGGACGGACCTCCTACGAGCAGTACTTC.

The gene calls are TRBV29-1 and TRBJ1-2; no clear D gene. This CDR3 region has 12 residues. Deletions cut 1 base from V and 6 bases from J, with 9 bases between. CDR1 is SQVTM and CDR2 is ANQGSEA in the germline V gene. DNA for the CDR3: TGCAGCGTTGAAGGGGGTGAAGATGGCTACACCTTC. Translating gives CSVEGGEDGYTF.

This clonotype was picked up many times. V usage is TRBV7-6 and J usage is TRBJ2-3; 13 bases map to TRBD2. Trimming cost V 2 bases and J 6 bases; bases outside gene matches: 5. Germline V gene data show CDR1 as SGHVS and CDR2 as FNYEAQ. This CDR3 is built from 16 residues. As DNA, the CDR3 is TGTGCCAGCAGCTTACGGACTAGCGGGAGACCCGATACGCAGTATTTT. It codes for CASSLRTSGRPDTQYF.

The chain uses TRBV27 and TRBJ1-6; 7 bases line up with TRBD1. The germline gives CDR1 MNHEY, CDR2 SMNVEV (reference sequence). The junction had 3 bases not matched to a gene; V was cut back by 5 bases and J by 5 bases. The CDR3 contains 14 residues. DNA for the CDR3: TGTGCCAGCAGTCAAACAGGGGATAATTCACCCCTCCACTTT. It specifies CASSQTGDNSPLHF.

In its sample, this clonotype was seen a few times. This chain links TRBV4-1 with TRBJ2-6, with D possibly being TRBD2 (6 bases). The CDR3 spans 17 residues. Trimming took 0 bases from V and 0 from J, leaving 9 bases between them. Looked up from germline, CDR1 is MGHRA and CDR2 is YSYEKL. The CDR3 nucleotides read TGCGCCAGCAGCCAAGAGTCCGGGAGCTCTGGGGCCAACGTCCTGACTTTC. It is translated as CASSQESGSSGANVLTF.

This clonotype was counted at least ten times. The V and J genes are TRBV29-1 and TRBJ2-7; tentatively, D is TRBD1 (6 bases). V was pared by 7 bases and J by 1 base, with 20 bases between. CDR3 length: 15 residues. CDR1 SQVTM and CDR2 ANQGSEA come from the germline V gene. CDR3 DNA sequence: TGCAGCGCGAGCCTCCCCAGGGGAGTTTCCTACGAGCAGTACTTC. It yields the protein CSASLPRGVSYEQYF.